These T cell receptor beta chains were read from a single sample in a study of human T cells and chemical hapten exposure. TCRdb itself ran the RACE reads through MiXCR, one entry per CDR3 protein. The table lists under 200,000 distinct CDR3 sequences, more than 12% of them singletons, with 1.7% in the top ten. The sample in question was whole blood, obtained in connection with sensitization to the hapten diphenylcyclopropenone (DPC). These receptors were collected from a woman in her thirties with alopecia areata. Some clones in this sample may be carry-over from other donors' samples. Each CDR3 is given with its conserved first and last residue. D genes are given only for firm matches. For some rows the clone size is stated as once, few or many, or as a class when expanded; others skip it.

.,TRBJ2-1,TRBV30,.,CAWNQGQREQFF,TGTGCCTGGAATCAGGGGCAAAGGGAGCAGTTCTTC
many,TRBJ1-4,TRBV7-9,TRBD1,CASSSSGGSNEKLFF,TGTGCCAGCAGCTCGTCAGGGGGATCTAATGAAAAACTGTTTTTT
.,TRBJ2-2,TRBV25-1,.,CASISPASGELFF,TGTGCCAGCATCTCCCCTGCCTCCGGGGAGCTGTTTTTT
few,TRBJ1-2,TRBV3-1,TRBD1,CASSPTGDPTEFDGYTF,TGTGCCAGCAGCCCCACAGGGGACCCGACGGAGTTTGATGGCTACACCTTC
.,TRBJ1-1,TRBV9,.,CASSPRGVRSGTEAFF,TGTGCCAGCAGCCCCCGTGGGGTGAGGAGTGGCACTGAAGCTTTCTTT
.,TRBJ1-1,TRBV7-2,.,CASIPPLAPTEAFF,TGTGCCAGCATCCCCCCTCTGGCCCCCACTGAAGCTTTCTTT
.,TRBJ1-2,TRBV6-5,.,CASSPSSLSKTYGYTF,TGTGCCAGCAGTCCCTCGTCCCTCTCGAAAACTTACGGCTACACCTTC
few,TRBJ2-7,TRBV10-3,TRBD1,CAIDRGGEQYF,TGTGCCATAGACAGGGGCGGTGAGCAGTACTTC
few,TRBJ1-2,TRBV11-2,TRBD1,CASTPGQNNYGYTF,TGTGCCAGCACCCCGGGACAGAATAACTATGGCTACACCTTC
few,TRBJ1-5,TRBV30,.,CAWSAGVGQPQHF,TGTGCCTGGAGTGCCGGGGTTGGGCAGCCCCAGCATTTT
.,TRBJ2-3,TRBV20-1,.,CSAWGHTDTQYF,TGCAGTGCTTGGGGGCATACAGATACGCAGTATTTT
.,TRBJ1-1,TRBV5-1,.,CASSFSWGLNTEAFF,TGCGCCAGCAGCTTCTCTTGGGGTTTGAACACTGAAGCTTTCTTT
few,TRBJ1-4,TRBV20-1,.,CSARQGGEKLFF,TGCAGTGCTAGACAGGGCGGTGAAAAACTGTTTTTT
.,TRBJ2-3,TRBV5-1,TRBD2,CASKERAGPDDTQYF,TGCGCCAGCAAGGAGCGAGCGGGGCCCGATGATACGCAGTATTTT
.,TRBJ1-5,TRBV2,TRBD1,CASRPGTGGGSNQPQHF,TGTGCCAGCCGTCCCGGGACAGGGGGCGGGAGCAATCAGCCCCAGCATTTT
.,TRBJ2-1,TRBV5-1,.,CASTRLRAPDEQFF,TGCGCCAGCACCAGACTAAGGGCTCCCGATGAGCAGTTCTTC
many,TRBJ2-3,TRBV7-2,TRBD1,CASSLSGTGPTDTQYF,TGTGCCAGCAGCCTATCCGGGACAGGGCCCACAGATACGCAGTATTTT
few,TRBJ2-7,TRBV7-8,.,CASSLARGGGYEQYF,TGTGCCAGCAGCTTAGCGAGAGGAGGGGGCTACGAGCAGTACTTC
few,TRBJ2-2,TRBV20-1,TRBD2,CSARDAASGRSGTGELFF,TGCAGTGCTAGAGATGCGGCTAGCGGGAGGAGTGGGACCGGGGAGCTGTTTTTT
.,TRBJ2-3,TRBV5-8,.,CASSLEGGLADTQYF,TGTGCCAGCAGCTTGGAGGGGGGGCTAGCAGATACGCAGTATTTT
few,TRBJ2-5,TRBV20-1,.,CSARVEGWGYQETQYF,TGCAGTGCTAGAGTAGAGGGTTGGGGGTACCAAGAGACCCAGTACTTC
.,TRBJ1-1,TRBV29-1,.,CSVGYTEAFF,TGCAGCGTTGGCTACACTGAAGCTTTCTTT
.,TRBJ2-7,TRBV19,TRBD2,CASSIRTSGTVAPYEQYF,TGTGCCAGTAGTATCCGGACTAGCGGGACTGTGGCCCCCTACGAGCAGTACTTC
once,TRBJ1-2,TRBV12-3/TRBV12-4,TRBD1,CASTPDRGDYGYTF,TGTGCCAGCACCCCAGACAGGGGAGACTATGGCTACACCTTC
.,TRBJ1-6,TRBV28,TRBD1,CASNIGGRSYSPLHF,TGTGCCAGCAACATAGGGGGCCGTTCTTATTCACCCCTCCACTTT
.,TRBJ2-3,TRBV29-1,TRBD1,CTIRTGYTDTQYF,TGCACCATCAGGACAGGGTATACAGATACGCAGTATTTT
few,TRBJ2-2,TRBV5-6,.,CASSPTFSWLGGGELFF,TGTGCCAGCAGCCCCACCTTCTCGTGGCTCGGCGGCGGGGAGCTGTTTTTT
.,TRBJ2-5,TRBV20-1,.,CSASYISPRETQYF,TGCAGTGCTAGCTATATATCCCCTCGGGAGACCCAGTACTTC